One T cell receptor beta chain is described in this entry. The antigen it recognizes is unknown. An end of the junction does not agree with germline; a read error may underlie this. The data were obtained in a study of T cell clones after liver transplantation (dated by TCRdb to between 2018 and 2021). Some background on the complete study: Samples were obtained from ITN030ST, a randomized trial in which withdrawal of immunosuppression was attempted within 2 years of liver transplantation. Donor-reactive T cell clones were identified using TCRbeta sequencing after a pre-transplant mixed lymphocyte reaction and were then followed in post-transplant blood. As an antigen-independent comparator for the donor-reactive sequences, third party-reactive TCRbeta sequences from pre-transplant MLRs were identified as well. Three of the eight recipients were HCV-positive; the others were transplanted for non-autoimmune, non-viral indications. Subjects received no induction therapy and standard immunosuppression until randomization at 12-24 months post-transplant. Tolerance was defined as complete withdrawal of immunosuppression for at least one year without a rise in liver enzymes beyond twice the upper limit of normal. Blood samples were collected pre-transplant, pre-randomization before withdrawal, and post-randomization after either full withdrawal or failed withdrawal. Of the 8 liver transplant recipients making up the studied cohort, 3 were classified as tolerant and 5 as non-tolerant.

Overall study results and their limits: Because no allograft tissue specimens were available, donor-reactive T cells may have migrated into the graft instead of being deleted. The decline in donor-reactive sequences exceeded the decline in third party-reactive sequences, suggesting partial antigen-specific deletion that was unrelated to withdrawal success. In two subjects, low numbers of available donor cells limited the measurable donor-reactive repertoire. When repertoire turnover was taken into account, detection of donor-reactive sequences was significantly reduced in 7 of 8 subjects for CD4 and in 8 of 8 subjects for CD8. In most of the 8 subjects, regardless of tolerance or HCV status, circulating donor-reactive CD4 TCRbeta sequences dropped significantly post-transplant. Conclusions were preliminary, limited by small, heterogeneous patient numbers and non-standardized post-transplant time points.

The sample's time point label, in plain terms: pre-transplant. Thawed unstimulated PBMCs were stained for CD3, CD4 and CD8 and FACS-sorted into CD3+CD4+ and CD3+CD8+ populations. All 8 studied subjects were randomized to immunosuppression withdrawal. The Qiagen DNeasy Blood and Tissue Kit was used for genomic DNA isolation. High-throughput TCRbeta CDR3 sequencing of frozen genomic DNA was performed by immunoSEQ, including PCR amplification, mapping, bias correction and internal controls. In the paper's pipeline: Productive rearrangements were retained, and unique TCRbeta sequences were defined by the CDR3 nucleotide sequence together with the V and J gene. A sequence counted as donor-reactive only if the sequence showed at least 5-fold expansion in CFSE-low cells compared with unstimulated pre-transplant cells and had a frequency of at least 0.01%. Per-subject minimum frequency thresholds, based on the lowest-template unstimulated sample, ensured at least 90% detection power. Repertoire turnover was measured by Jensen-Shannon divergence between the top 1000 TCRbeta sequences post- and pre-transplant. Changes in detection of donor-reactive sequences were tested with two-sided Fisher's exact tests. The table was pulled from immuneACCESS by TCRdb, which kept in-frame rearrangements only. Such tables lose some clones; where checked, under half of the loss comes from unresolved V genes, and the rest has no known cause. V and J calls and clone size are copied from that table; D and trimming were computed from the DNA. The sample records about 78,000 clones, around 80% of which are singletons. The ten largest clones capture around 0.66% of the sample.

Including the terminal cysteine and phenylalanine, the CDR3 comprises 16 residues. Left in the record is the CDR3 DNA by itself, 48 bases read in frame from the first base. As encoded in the germline V gene, CDR1 is SGDLS while CDR2 is YYNGEE. The TCR was taken from a human donor who received a liver transplant. Specimen: CD4+ T cells from blood, collected before liver transplant. The chain is assembled from TRBV9 and TRBJ2-5; 10 central bases correspond to TRBD2. The CDR3 protein sequence reads: CASNVGASGSWETQYF. In nucleotide form, the sequence is TGTGCCAGCAACGTAGGGGCTAGCGGGAGTTGGGAGACCCAGTACTTC. Extended through the reference TRBV9 and TRBJ2-5 proteins, this CDR3 yields the full variable domain: DSGVTQTPKHLITATGQRVTLRCSPRSGDLSVYWYQQSLDQGLQFLIQYYNGEERAKGNILERFSAQQFPDLHSELNLSSLELGDSALYFCASNVGASGSWETQYFGPGTRLLVL.